This is a list of T cell receptor beta chains from one sample in a study of identical twins. TCRdb called the 5' RACE reads again in MiXCR, with one record for every CDR3 protein. The table lists hundreds of thousands of distinct CDR3 sequences, less than 9% of them singletons. The sample was also linked to a second study, of yellow fever vaccine responses in identical twins.

Sequencing was done on a sample of PBMCs. These receptors came from a woman aged 18-35 years in good health. Both conserved end residues are part of each CDR3. The D gene is left open where the match is weak. Some rows have no size entry. The others give once, few or many, or a class for an expanded clone.

d_call: NA
v_call: TRBV10-3
clone_size: many
j_call: TRBJ1-1
cdr3_aa: CATRVVEPGEAFF
cdr3_nt: TGTGCCACGCGAGTTGTGGAGCCTGGTGAAGCTTTCTTT

d_call: TRBD2
v_call: TRBV7-2
clone_size: many
j_call: TRBJ2-1
cdr3_aa: CASRGLAGYNEQFF
cdr3_nt: TGTGCCAGCAGAGGACTAGCGGGGTACAATGAGCAGTTCTTC

d_call: TRBD1
v_call: TRBV5-4
clone_size: few
j_call: TRBJ2-7
cdr3_aa: CASSTGQGAIEQYF
cdr3_nt: TGTGCCAGCAGCACGGGACAGGGGGCGATTGAGCAGTACTTC

d_call: TRBD2
v_call: TRBV4-1
clone_size: NA
j_call: TRBJ2-4
cdr3_aa: CASSPGLAGGWAKNIQYF
cdr3_nt: TGCGCCAGCAGCCCGGGACTAGCGGGAGGCTGGGCCAAAAACATTCAGTACTTC

d_call: NA
v_call: TRBV3-1
clone_size: NA
j_call: TRBJ2-1
cdr3_aa: CATTKGAQGIWYNEQFF
cdr3_nt: TGTGCCACCACCAAAGGGGCTCAGGGCATATGGTACAATGAGCAGTTCTTC

d_call: TRBD2
v_call: TRBV5-1
clone_size: many
j_call: TRBJ2-5
cdr3_aa: CASSFTGTSRRETQYF
cdr3_nt: TGCGCCAGCAGCTTTACTGGGACTAGCCGGCGGGAGACCCAGTACTTC

d_call: TRBD1
v_call: TRBV5-1
clone_size: few
j_call: TRBJ2-3
cdr3_aa: CASSSGQLETDTQYF
cdr3_nt: TGCGCCAGCAGCTCGGGACAGTTGGAAACAGATACGCAGTATTTT

d_call: NA
v_call: TRBV5-1
clone_size: few
j_call: TRBJ1-6
cdr3_aa: CASSLLLDSPLHF
cdr3_nt: TGCGCCAGCAGCTTGTTACTCGATTCACCCCTCCACTTT

d_call: TRBD2
v_call: TRBV10-3
clone_size: NA
j_call: TRBJ2-7
cdr3_aa: CAISDRVGRVAYEQYF
cdr3_nt: TGTGCCATCAGTGATCGGGTCGGGAGGGTGGCATACGAGCAGTACTTC

d_call: NA
v_call: TRBV29-1
clone_size: many
j_call: TRBJ1-3
cdr3_aa: CSVVSSSGNTIYF
cdr3_nt: TGCAGCGTTGTTTCATCGTCGGGAAACACCATATATTTT

d_call: NA
v_call: TRBV13
clone_size: few
j_call: TRBJ2-3
cdr3_aa: CASSLGRRQHTDTQYF
cdr3_nt: TGTGCCAGCAGCTTAGGCAGGAGACAGCACACAGATACGCAGTATTTT

d_call: NA
v_call: TRBV7-2
clone_size: NA
j_call: TRBJ1-1
cdr3_aa: CASSPTRGEAFF
cdr3_nt: TGTGCCAGCAGCCCGACGCGGGGCGAAGCTTTCTTT

d_call: NA
v_call: TRBV5-1
clone_size: many
j_call: TRBJ2-5
cdr3_aa: CASSLAGGGSIQETQYF
cdr3_nt: TGCGCCAGCAGCTTGGCTGGAGGAGGGTCGATACAAGAGACCCAGTACTTC

d_call: NA
v_call: TRBV12-3/TRBV12-4
clone_size: NA
j_call: TRBJ1-1
cdr3_aa: CASIAGTRTEAFF
cdr3_nt: TGTGCCAGCATCGCCGGGACGCGTACTGAAGCTTTCTTT

d_call: TRBD1
v_call: TRBV6-2/TRBV6-3
clone_size: few
j_call: TRBJ2-7
cdr3_aa: CASRVIRGPETYEQYF
cdr3_nt: TGTGCCAGCAGAGTCATTAGGGGGCCCGAAACCTACGAGCAGTACTTC

d_call: NA
v_call: TRBV11-2
clone_size: NA
j_call: TRBJ1-1
cdr3_aa: CASRFRENTEAFF
cdr3_nt: TGTGCCAGCAGATTCAGGGAGAACACTGAAGCTTTCTTT

d_call: NA
v_call: TRBV4-1
clone_size: many
j_call: TRBJ1-1
cdr3_aa: CASSQLPDGNTEAFF
cdr3_nt: TGCGCCAGCAGCCAACTCCCTGACGGGAACACTGAAGCTTTCTTT

d_call: NA
v_call: TRBV7-8
clone_size: NA
j_call: TRBJ1-1
cdr3_aa: CASSLRRQRGLNTEAFF
cdr3_nt: TGTGCCAGCAGCCTACGGCGGCAGCGGGGACTGAACACTGAAGCTTTCTTT

d_call: NA
v_call: TRBV6-1
clone_size: NA
j_call: TRBJ1-5
cdr3_aa: CASRNPGPDEPQHF
cdr3_nt: TGTGCCAGCAGAAACCCGGGACCGGACGAGCCCCAGCATTTT

d_call: NA
v_call: TRBV5-1
clone_size: NA
j_call: TRBJ2-1
cdr3_aa: CASSSLLEQFF
cdr3_nt: TGCGCCAGCAGCTCTCTGTTAGAGCAGTTCTTC

d_call: NA
v_call: TRBV20-1
clone_size: NA
j_call: TRBJ2-7
cdr3_aa: CSARRRGGGPDEQYF
cdr3_nt: TGCAGTGCTAGACGGAGGGGGGGAGGGCCGGACGAGCAGTACTTC

d_call: NA
v_call: TRBV10-3
clone_size: many
j_call: TRBJ2-2
cdr3_aa: CAIRDGTNTGELFF
cdr3_nt: TGTGCCATCAGGGACGGAACGAACACCGGGGAGCTGTTTTTT

d_call: NA
v_call: TRBV15
clone_size: NA
j_call: TRBJ2-3
cdr3_aa: CATSWYDTQYF
cdr3_nt: TGTGCCACCAGCTGGTACGATACGCAGTATTTT

d_call: NA
v_call: TRBV7-6
clone_size: NA
j_call: TRBJ2-5
cdr3_aa: CASSWDTGFGTQYF
cdr3_nt: TGTGCCAGCAGCTGGGACACGGGGTTTGGGACCCAGTACTTC

d_call: NA
v_call: TRBV7-3
clone_size: few
j_call: TRBJ1-1
cdr3_aa: CASSKQEYTEAFF
cdr3_nt: TGTGCCAGCAGCAAACAGGAATACACTGAAGCTTTCTTT

d_call: TRBD1
v_call: TRBV5-1
clone_size: NA
j_call: TRBJ1-4
cdr3_aa: CASSWDLLGTGQGRTNEKLFF
cdr3_nt: TGCGCCAGCAGCTGGGACCTCTTGGGTACGGGACAGGGACGAACTAATGAAAAACTGTTTTTT

d_call: NA
v_call: TRBV18
clone_size: many
j_call: TRBJ2-7
cdr3_aa: CASSNYIPYEQYF
cdr3_nt: TGTGCCAGCTCTAACTATATACCCTACGAGCAGTACTTC

d_call: NA
v_call: TRBV5-1
clone_size: many
j_call: TRBJ1-1
cdr3_aa: CASRTNTEAFF
cdr3_nt: TGCGCCAGCAGGACGAACACTGAAGCTTTCTTT

d_call: TRBD2
v_call: TRBV6-2/TRBV6-3
clone_size: NA
j_call: TRBJ2-1
cdr3_aa: CASSSREGPREQFF
cdr3_nt: TGTGCCAGCAGTTCGCGGGAGGGCCCTCGTGAGCAGTTCTTC

d_call: TRBD1
v_call: TRBV5-1
clone_size: many
j_call: TRBJ1-1
cdr3_aa: CASSLGQGTDIAFF
cdr3_nt: TGCGCCAGCAGCCTCGGACAGGGAACCGACATAGCTTTCTTT

d_call: NA
v_call: TRBV5-1
clone_size: NA
j_call: TRBJ1-6
cdr3_aa: CASSFGTPPGREKAYNSPLHF
cdr3_nt: TGCGCCAGCAGCTTCGGAACCCCCCCCGGGAGGGAGAAAGCCTATAATTCACCCCTCCACTTT

d_call: NA
v_call: TRBV7-8
clone_size: NA
j_call: TRBJ2-5
cdr3_aa: CASTKGDRQETQYF
cdr3_nt: TGTGCCAGCACGAAGGGAGACCGACAAGAGACCCAGTACTTC

d_call: NA
v_call: TRBV29-1
clone_size: many
j_call: TRBJ1-2
cdr3_aa: CSVEVEGDYGYTF
cdr3_nt: TGCAGCGTTGAAGTGGAGGGGGACTATGGCTACACCTTC

d_call: NA
v_call: TRBV7-2
clone_size: many
j_call: TRBJ2-1
cdr3_aa: CASSRGRTEQFF
cdr3_nt: TGTGCCAGCAGCCGAGGGAGGACTGAGCAGTTCTTC